This T cell receptor (beta chain) was observed in a study of control samples from healthy donors and cancer patients. The V gene lost 4 bases and the J gene lost 1 base, with 11 bases spanning the gap. Germline V lookup: CDR1 PRHDT, CDR2 FYEKMQ (reference sequence). This CDR3 region has 14 residues. Assay: immunoSEQ multiplex PCR; the TCRdb copy retains only in-frame clones and omits some. The sample includes about 160,000 clones, 90% to 95% seen only once; the top ten take about 0.73%. The specimen was blood. The receptor was derived from a woman in her thirties in good health. The V and J genes are TRBV13 and TRBJ2-7, with a tentative D call TRBD1 (6 bases). DNA for the CDR3: TGTGCCAGCAGCTCACGGACAGCTTCCTACGAGCAGTACTTC. Translation: CASSSRTASYEQYF.